This T cell receptor beta chain was sequenced in a study of T cells in Graves' hyperthyroidism and ophthalmopathy. Template material for amplifying TCR beta CDR3 regions consisted of RNA transcripts. The study used the HTBI primer set for a first-round RT-PCR of the TCR CDR3. Via MiXCR, TCRdb re-called the multiplex PCR reads, giving one row per CDR3 protein. Of 80,000 to 100,000 distinct CDR3 sequences detected, around 40% appear once; the ten largest clones hold roughly a tenth. Study-wide points: Using 13 V-J features, a model discriminated ophthalmopathy from stable hyperthyroidism. With a median lead of around 6.7 months before onset, the model predicted ophthalmopathy.

This clonotype has just a few counts. Its cognate antigen is unknown. This CDR3 comprises 15 residues. Germline CDR1 reads SQVTM; CDR2 reads ANQGSEA. V lost 7 bases and J lost 2; bases outside the gene matches: 10. The sequence was obtained from a woman aged 25 to 39 with Graves' hyperthyroidism. The chain employs TRBV29-1 and TRBJ2-2, with 7 bases identical to TRBD1. Sequencing was done on a sample of peripheral blood or thyroid tissue (not recorded which). The CDR3 is CSARPGTDNTGELFF. In nucleotides, the CDR3 is TGCAGCGCCAGACCCGGGACAGACAACACCGGGGAGCTGTTTTTT.